This T cell receptor beta chain derives from a study of identical twins. TCRdb processed the 5' RACE reads anew with MiXCR; each CDR3 protein has one entry. The sample lists 1,800,000 or so distinct CDR3 sequences; less than 40% were seen once. On this clonotype: Its antigen is currently unknown. A read error may produce the germline difference seen at one junction end.

Points from the study as a whole: Model-predicted out-of-frame TCR alpha sharing fell below observed values in monozygotic twins. Abundant cord blood beta clonotypes carried fewer insertions; memory repertoires showed none.

The CDR3 is made up of 14 amino acids. Germline CDR1 SGHRS, CDR2 YFSETQ. The source material was cord blood. The chain recombines TRBV5-1 with TRBJ1-2, with a weak D call TRBD1 (5 bases). This sequence originates from a newborn girl in good health. The CDR3 DNA sequence: TGCGCCGGCAGCCCCCAAGGGGCTACGGATGGCTACACCTTC. Protein product: CAGSPQGATDGYTF.